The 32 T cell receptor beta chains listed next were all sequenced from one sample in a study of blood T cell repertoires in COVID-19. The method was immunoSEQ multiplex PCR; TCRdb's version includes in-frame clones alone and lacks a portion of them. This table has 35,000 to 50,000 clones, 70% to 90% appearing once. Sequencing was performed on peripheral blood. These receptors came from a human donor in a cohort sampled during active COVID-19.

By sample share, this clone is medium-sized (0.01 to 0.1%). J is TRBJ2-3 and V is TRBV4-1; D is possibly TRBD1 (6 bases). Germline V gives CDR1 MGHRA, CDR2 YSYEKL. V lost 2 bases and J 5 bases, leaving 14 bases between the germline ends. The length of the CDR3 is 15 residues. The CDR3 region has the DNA TGCGCCAGCAGCCAATCTAGGGGGAACAGAGATACGCAGTATTTT. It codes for CASSQSRGNRDTQYF.

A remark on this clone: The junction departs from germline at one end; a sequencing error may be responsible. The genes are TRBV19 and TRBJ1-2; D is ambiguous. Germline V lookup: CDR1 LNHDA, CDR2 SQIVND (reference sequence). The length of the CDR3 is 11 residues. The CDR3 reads CASSSDYGYTF. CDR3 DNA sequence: TGTGCCAGTAGTTCCGACTACGGCTACACCTTC.

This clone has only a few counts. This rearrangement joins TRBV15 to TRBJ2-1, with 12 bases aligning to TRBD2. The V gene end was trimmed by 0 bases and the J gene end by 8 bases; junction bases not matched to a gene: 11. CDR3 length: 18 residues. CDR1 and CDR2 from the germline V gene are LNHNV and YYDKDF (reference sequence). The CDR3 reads CATSRDPWASGGADEQFF. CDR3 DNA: TGTGCCACCAGCAGAGACCCCTGGGCTAGCGGGGGGGCAGATGAGCAGTTCTTC.

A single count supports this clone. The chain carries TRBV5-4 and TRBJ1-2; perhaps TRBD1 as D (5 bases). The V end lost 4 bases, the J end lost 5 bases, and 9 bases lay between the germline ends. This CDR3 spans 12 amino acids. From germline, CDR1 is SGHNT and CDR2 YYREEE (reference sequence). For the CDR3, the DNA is TGTGCCAGCAGCGGGGGGGAGTATGGCTACACCTTC. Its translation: CASSGGEYGYTF.

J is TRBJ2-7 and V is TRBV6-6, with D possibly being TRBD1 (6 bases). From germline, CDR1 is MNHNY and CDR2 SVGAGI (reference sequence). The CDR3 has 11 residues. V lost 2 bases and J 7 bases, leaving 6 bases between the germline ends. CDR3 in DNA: TGTGCCAGCAGTTACAGGGGGGAGCAGTACTTC. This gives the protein CASSYRGEQYF.

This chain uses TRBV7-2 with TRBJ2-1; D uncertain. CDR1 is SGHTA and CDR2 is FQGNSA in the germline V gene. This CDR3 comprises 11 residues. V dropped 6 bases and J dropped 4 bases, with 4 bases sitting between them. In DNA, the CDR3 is TGTGCCAGCAGACAGTACAATGAGCAGTTCTTC. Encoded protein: CASRQYNEQFF.

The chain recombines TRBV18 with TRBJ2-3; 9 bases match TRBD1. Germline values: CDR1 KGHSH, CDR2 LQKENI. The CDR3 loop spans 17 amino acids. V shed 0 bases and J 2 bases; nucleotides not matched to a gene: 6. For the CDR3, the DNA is TGTGCCAGCTCACCACCCGGGACAGGGTCTTCCACAGATACGCAGTATTTT. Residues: CASSPPGTGSSTDTQYF.

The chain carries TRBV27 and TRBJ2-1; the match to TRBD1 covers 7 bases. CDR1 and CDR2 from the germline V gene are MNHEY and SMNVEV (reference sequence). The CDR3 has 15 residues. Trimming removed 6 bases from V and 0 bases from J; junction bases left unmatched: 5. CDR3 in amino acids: CASRAGTVSYNEQFF. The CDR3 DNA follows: TGTGCCAGCAGGGCCGGGACAGTCTCCTACAATGAGCAGTTCTTC.

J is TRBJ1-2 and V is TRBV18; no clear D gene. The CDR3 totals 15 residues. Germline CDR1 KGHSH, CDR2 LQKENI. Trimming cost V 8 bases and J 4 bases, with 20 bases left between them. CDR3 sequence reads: CASTLVRELVYGYTF. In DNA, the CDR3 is TGTGCCAGCACTCTCGTGCGGGAATTAGTCTATGGCTACACCTTC.

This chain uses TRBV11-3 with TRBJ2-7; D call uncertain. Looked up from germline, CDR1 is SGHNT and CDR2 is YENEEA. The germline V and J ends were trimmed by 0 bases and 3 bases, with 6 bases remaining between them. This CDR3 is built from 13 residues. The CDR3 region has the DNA TGTGCCAGCAGCTTAGATCACAGCTACGAGCAGTACTTC. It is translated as CASSLDHSYEQYF.

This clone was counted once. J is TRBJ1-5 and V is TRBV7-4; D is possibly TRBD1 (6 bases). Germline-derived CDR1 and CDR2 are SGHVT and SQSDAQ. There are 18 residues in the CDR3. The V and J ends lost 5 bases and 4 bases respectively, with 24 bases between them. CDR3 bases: TGTGCCAGCAGCACCCCCACCCCCGGCGGGGGCGGTAATCAGCCCCAGCATTTT. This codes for CASSTPTPGGGGNQPQHF.

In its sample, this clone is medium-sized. CDR3 region: CASSPREARADTQYF. For the CDR3, the DNA is TGTGCCAGCAGCCCTCGGGAGGCGCGGGCAGATACGCAGTATTTT. The chain combines TRBV7-9 with TRBJ2-3; 7 bases map to TRBD2. In germline, CDR1 is SEHNR, CDR2 FQNEAQ (reference sequence). The CDR3 covers 15 residues. V was pared by 5 bases and J by 4 bases, with 9 bases of the junction left unmatched.

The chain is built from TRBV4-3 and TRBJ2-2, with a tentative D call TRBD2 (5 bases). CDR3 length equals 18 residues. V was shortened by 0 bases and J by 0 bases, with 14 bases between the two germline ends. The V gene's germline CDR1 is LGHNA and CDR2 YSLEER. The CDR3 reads CASSQDIVDSANTGELFF. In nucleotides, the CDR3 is TGCGCCAGCAGCCAAGATATAGTAGATAGCGCGAACACCGGGGAGCTGTTTTTT.

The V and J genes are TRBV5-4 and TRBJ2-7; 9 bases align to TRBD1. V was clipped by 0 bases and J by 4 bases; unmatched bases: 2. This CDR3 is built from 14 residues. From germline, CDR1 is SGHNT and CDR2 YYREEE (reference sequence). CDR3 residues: CASSLEDRGYEQYF. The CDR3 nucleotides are TGTGCCAGCAGCTTGGAGGACAGGGGTTACGAGCAGTACTTC.

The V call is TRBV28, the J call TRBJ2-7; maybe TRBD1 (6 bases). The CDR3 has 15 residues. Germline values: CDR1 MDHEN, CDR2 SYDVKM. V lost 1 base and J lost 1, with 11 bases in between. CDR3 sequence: CASSLLRQVSYEQYF. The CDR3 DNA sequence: TGTGCCAGCAGTTTATTGCGACAGGTGTCCTACGAGCAGTACTTC. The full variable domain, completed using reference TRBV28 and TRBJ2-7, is DVKVTQSSRYLVKRTGEKVFLECVQDMDHENMFWYRQDPGLGLRLIYFSYDVKMKEKGDIPEGYSVSREKKERFSLILESASTNQTSMYLCASSLLRQVSYEQYFGPGTRLTVT.

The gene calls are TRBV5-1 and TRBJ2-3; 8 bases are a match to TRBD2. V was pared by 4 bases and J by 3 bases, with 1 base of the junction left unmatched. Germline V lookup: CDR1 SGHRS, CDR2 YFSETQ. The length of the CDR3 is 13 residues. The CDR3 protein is CASSRGGTDTQYF. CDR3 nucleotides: TGCGCCAGCAGCCGGGGGGGTACAGATACGCAGTATTTT.

CDR3 coding DNA: TGTGCCAGCAGTGTATGGATGGGGCGGGGGGTCAGAAAGGGCCACACAGATACGCAGTATTTT. Its protein is CASSVWMGRGVRKGHTDTQYF. The rearrangement links TRBV2 to TRBJ2-3; 8 nucleotides agree with TRBD2. Trimming cost V 4 bases and J 2 bases; bases outside gene matches: 23. Germline assignment: CDR1 SNHLY and CDR2 FYNNEI. CDR3 length: 21 residues.

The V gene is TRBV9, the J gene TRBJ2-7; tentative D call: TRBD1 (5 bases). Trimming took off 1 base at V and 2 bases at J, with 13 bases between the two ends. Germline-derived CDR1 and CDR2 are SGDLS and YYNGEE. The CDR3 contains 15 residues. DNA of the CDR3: TGTGCCAGCAGCGTAAAGTTTGACAGACCCTACGAGCAGTACTTC. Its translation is CASSVKFDRPYEQYF.

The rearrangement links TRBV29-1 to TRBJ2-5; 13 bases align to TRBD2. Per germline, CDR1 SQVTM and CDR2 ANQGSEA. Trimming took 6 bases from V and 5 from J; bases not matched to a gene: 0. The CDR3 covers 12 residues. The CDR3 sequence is CSVLAGGETQYF. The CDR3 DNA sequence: TGCAGCGTACTAGCGGGGGGGGAGACCCAGTACTTC.

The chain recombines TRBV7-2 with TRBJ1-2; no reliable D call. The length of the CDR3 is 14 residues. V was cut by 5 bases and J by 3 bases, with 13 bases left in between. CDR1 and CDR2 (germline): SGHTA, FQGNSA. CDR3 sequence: CASSRPSSDYGYTF. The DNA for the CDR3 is TGTGCCAGCAGCCGCCCCTCTTCGGACTATGGCTACACCTTC.

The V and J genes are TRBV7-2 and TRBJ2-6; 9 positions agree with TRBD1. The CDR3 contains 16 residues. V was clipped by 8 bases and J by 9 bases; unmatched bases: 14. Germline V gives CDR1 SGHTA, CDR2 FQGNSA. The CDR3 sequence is CASGGQGSATYNVLTF. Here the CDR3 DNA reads TGTGCCAGCGGGGGACAGGGAAGTGCCACTTACAACGTCCTGACTTTC.

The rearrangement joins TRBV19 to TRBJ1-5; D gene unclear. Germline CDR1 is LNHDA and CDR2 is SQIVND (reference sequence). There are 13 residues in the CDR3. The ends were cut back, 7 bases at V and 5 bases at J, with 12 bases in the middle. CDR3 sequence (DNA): TGTGCCAGTACCGCGGAGCGATATCAGCCCCAGCATTTT. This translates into CASTAERYQPQHF. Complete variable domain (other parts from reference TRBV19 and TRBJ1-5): DGGITQSPKYLFRKEGQNVTLSCEQNLNHDAMYWYRQDPGQGLRLIYYSQIVNDFQKGDIAEGYSVSREKKESFPLTVTSAQKNPTAFYLCASTAERYQPQHFGDGTRLSIL.

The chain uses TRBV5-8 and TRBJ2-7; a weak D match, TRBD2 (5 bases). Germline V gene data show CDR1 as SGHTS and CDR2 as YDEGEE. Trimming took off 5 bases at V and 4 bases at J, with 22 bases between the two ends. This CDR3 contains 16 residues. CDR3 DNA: TGTGCCAGCAGAGATACCGGACTCCGGATAGATTACGAGCAGTACTTC. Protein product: CASRDTGLRIDYEQYF. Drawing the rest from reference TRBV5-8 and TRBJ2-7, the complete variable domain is EAGVTQSPTHLIKTRGQQATLRCSPISGHTSVYWYQQALGLGLQFLLWYDEGEERNRGNFPPRFSGRQFPNYSSELNVNALELEDSALYLCASRDTGLRIDYEQYFGPGTRLTVT.

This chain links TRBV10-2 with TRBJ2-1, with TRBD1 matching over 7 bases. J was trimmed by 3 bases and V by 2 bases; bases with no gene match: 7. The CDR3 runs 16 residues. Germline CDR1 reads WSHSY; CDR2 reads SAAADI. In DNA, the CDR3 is TGCGCCAGCAGTGAGCGGGGACAGATACTCTACAATGAGCAGTTCTTC. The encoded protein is CASSERGQILYNEQFF.

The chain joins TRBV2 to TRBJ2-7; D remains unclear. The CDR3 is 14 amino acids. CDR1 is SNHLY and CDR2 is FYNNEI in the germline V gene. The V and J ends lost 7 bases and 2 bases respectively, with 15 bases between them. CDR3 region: CASTISGPTYEQYF. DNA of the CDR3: TGTGCCAGCACGATCTCAGGCCCTACCTACGAGCAGTACTTC.

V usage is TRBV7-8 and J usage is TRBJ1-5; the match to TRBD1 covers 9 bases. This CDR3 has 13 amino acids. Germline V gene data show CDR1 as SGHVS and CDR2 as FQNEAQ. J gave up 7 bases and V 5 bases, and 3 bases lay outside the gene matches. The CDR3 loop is CASSPDRGQPQHF. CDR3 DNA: TGTGCCAGCAGCCCGGACAGGGGACAGCCCCAGCATTTT.

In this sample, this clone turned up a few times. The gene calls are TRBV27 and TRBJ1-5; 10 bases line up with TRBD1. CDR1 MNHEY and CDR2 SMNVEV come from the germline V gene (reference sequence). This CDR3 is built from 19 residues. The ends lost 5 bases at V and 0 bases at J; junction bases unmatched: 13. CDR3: CASSPQGQGPPYSNQPQHF. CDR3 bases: TGTGCCAGCAGTCCCCAGGGACAGGGGCCACCTTATAGCAATCAGCCCCAGCATTTT.

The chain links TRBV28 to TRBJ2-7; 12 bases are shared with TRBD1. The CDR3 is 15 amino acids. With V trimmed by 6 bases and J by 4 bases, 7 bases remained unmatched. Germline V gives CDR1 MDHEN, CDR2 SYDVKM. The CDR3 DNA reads TGTGCCAGCAGCCCTGGGACAGGGGGCGCGTACGAGCAGTACTTC. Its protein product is CASSPGTGGAYEQYF. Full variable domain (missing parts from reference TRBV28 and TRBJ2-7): DVKVTQSSRYLVKRTGEKVFLECVQDMDHENMFWYRQDPGLGLRLIYFSYDVKMKEKGDIPEGYSVSREKKERFSLILESASTNQTSMYLCASSPGTGGAYEQYFGPGTRLTVT.

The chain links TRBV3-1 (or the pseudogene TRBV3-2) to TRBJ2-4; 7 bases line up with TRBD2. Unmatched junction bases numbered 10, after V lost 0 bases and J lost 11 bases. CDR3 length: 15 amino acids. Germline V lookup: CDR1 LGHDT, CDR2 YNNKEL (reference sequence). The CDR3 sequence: CASSQDERGGLVQYF. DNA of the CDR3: TGTGCCAGCAGCCAAGACGAAAGGGGAGGGTTGGTTCAGTACTTC.

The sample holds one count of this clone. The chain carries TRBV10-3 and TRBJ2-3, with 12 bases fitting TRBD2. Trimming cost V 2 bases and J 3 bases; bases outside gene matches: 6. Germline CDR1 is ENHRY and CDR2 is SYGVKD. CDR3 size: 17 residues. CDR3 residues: CAISEHRTSGATDTQYF. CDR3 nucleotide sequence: TGTGCCATCAGTGAGCACCGGACTAGCGGGGCAACAGATACGCAGTATTTT.

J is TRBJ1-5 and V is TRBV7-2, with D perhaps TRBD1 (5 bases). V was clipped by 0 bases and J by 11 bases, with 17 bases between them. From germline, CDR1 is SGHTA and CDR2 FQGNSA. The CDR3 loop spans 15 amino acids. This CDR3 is CASSLALGGGRTQHF. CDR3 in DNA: TGTGCCAGCAGCTTAGCGCTCGGGGGAGGGCGTACCCAGCATTTT.

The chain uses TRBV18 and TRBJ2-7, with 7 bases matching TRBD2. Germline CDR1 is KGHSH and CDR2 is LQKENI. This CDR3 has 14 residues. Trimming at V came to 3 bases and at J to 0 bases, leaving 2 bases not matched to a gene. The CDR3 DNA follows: TGTGCCAGCTCACCGGGCGGGGGCTCCTACGAGCAGTACTTC. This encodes CASSPGGGSYEQYF.